These T cell receptor beta chains were read from a single sample in a study of vaccination effects on CD4 cells after COVID-19. These receptors' targets are unknown. Repertoires were generated with immunoSEQ multiplex PCR, while TCRdb's copy carries only in-frame clones and drops some. The sample has about 55,000 clones, roughly 70% seen once. The sample here was CD4+ T cells from PBMCs cultured with SARS-CoV-2 spike peptides, taken before COVID-19 vaccination. Every receptor here comes from a human donor who received a COVID-19 vaccine. Both conserved end residues are part of each CDR3. The order of the fields is clone size, D gene, V gene, J gene, CDR3 DNA, CDR3 protein. A D gene is named only where the DNA matches it firmly. Where a row states a size, it is once, few, many or the class of an expanded clone; other rows omit it.

clone_size: -
d_call: -
v_call: TRBV5-5
j_call: TRBJ1-2
cdr3_nt: TGTGCCAGCAGCACTGGGGCCGGGATGAGCGCGGGGAGCTATGGCTACACCTTC
cdr3_aa: CASSTGAGMSAGSYGYTF

clone_size: -
d_call: -
v_call: TRBV6-5
j_call: TRBJ2-7
cdr3_nt: TGTGCCAGCAGTTACTCAAGGATAGAGTACTTC
cdr3_aa: CASSYSRIEYF

clone_size: -
d_call: -
v_call: TRBV30
j_call: TRBJ2-7
cdr3_nt: TGTGCCTGGAGATCAGGTGGAGGTCAGGCTTACGAGCAGTACTTC
cdr3_aa: CAWRSGGGQAYEQYF

clone_size: once
d_call: TRBD2
v_call: TRBV5-5
j_call: TRBJ2-1
cdr3_nt: TGTGCCAGCAGCTTGGTACTAGCGGGACTTTCCTACAATGAGCAGTTCTTC
cdr3_aa: CASSLVLAGLSYNEQFF

clone_size: -
d_call: -
v_call: TRBV29-1
j_call: TRBJ1-1
cdr3_nt: TGCAGCGCCCGGGGGGGAGAAGCTTTCTTT
cdr3_aa: CSARGGEAFF

clone_size: -
d_call: -
v_call: TRBV30
j_call: TRBJ1-5
cdr3_nt: TGTGCCTGGAACACGGATAGCAATCAGCCCCAGCATTTT
cdr3_aa: CAWNTDSNQPQHF

clone_size: -
d_call: -
v_call: TRBV11-2
j_call: TRBJ2-5
cdr3_nt: TGTGCCAGCAGCCTTCGAGGGACCCAGTACTTC
cdr3_aa: CASSLRGTQYF

clone_size: -
d_call: -
v_call: TRBV11-3
j_call: TRBJ2-7
cdr3_nt: TGTGCCAGCAGCTTAGCCGGGGACGGGGAATCCTACGAGCAGTACTTC
cdr3_aa: CASSLAGDGESYEQYF

clone_size: few
d_call: TRBD1
v_call: TRBV7-2
j_call: TRBJ2-7
cdr3_nt: TGTGCCAGCAGCTTAGCTCATGACAGGGGGCGGTTTAGCTACGAGCAGTACTTC
cdr3_aa: CASSLAHDRGRFSYEQYF

clone_size: -
d_call: -
v_call: TRBV10-2
j_call: TRBJ1-2
cdr3_nt: TGCGCCAGCAGCCAACAGGCGTTAGGTGGCTACACCTTC
cdr3_aa: CASSQQALGGYTF

clone_size: -
d_call: -
v_call: TRBV7-2
j_call: TRBJ2-5
cdr3_nt: TGTGCCAGCAGCTTAACCTCCGTACAAGAGACCCAGTACTTC
cdr3_aa: CASSLTSVQETQYF

clone_size: few
d_call: -
v_call: TRBV19
j_call: TRBJ1-3
cdr3_nt: TGTGCCAGTAGTATAGGGGCCCGAGGGAACACCATATATTTT
cdr3_aa: CASSIGARGNTIYF

clone_size: -
d_call: TRBD1
v_call: TRBV2
j_call: TRBJ2-5
cdr3_nt: TGTGCCAGCAGTAAGGGACAGAAGGAGACCCAGTACTTC
cdr3_aa: CASSKGQKETQYF

clone_size: -
d_call: -
v_call: TRBV27
j_call: TRBJ2-5
cdr3_nt: TGTGCCAGCAGTTTATCGATCCAAGAGACCCAGTACTTC
cdr3_aa: CASSLSIQETQYF

clone_size: once
d_call: -
v_call: TRBV29-1
j_call: TRBJ1-2
cdr3_nt: TGCAGCGGCAGGGAATGGGGTGGCTATGGCTACACCTTC
cdr3_aa: CSGREWGGYGYTF

clone_size: few
d_call: -
v_call: TRBV7-9
j_call: TRBJ1-2
cdr3_nt: TGTGCCAGCAGCTCACAGGCGCTCCATAACTATGGCTACACCTTC
cdr3_aa: CASSSQALHNYGYTF

clone_size: -
d_call: TRBD1
v_call: TRBV18
j_call: TRBJ1-6
cdr3_nt: TGTGCCAGCTCACTCGGACAGGGGCTGAGCTCACCCCTCCACTTT
cdr3_aa: CASSLGQGLSSPLHF

clone_size: -
d_call: TRBD1
v_call: TRBV6-9
j_call: TRBJ2-2
cdr3_nt: TGTGCCAGCACCCGGGACAGGGTGAACACCGGGGAGCTGTTTTTT
cdr3_aa: CASTRDRVNTGELFF

clone_size: -
d_call: -
v_call: TRBV4-2
j_call: TRBJ2-4
cdr3_nt: TGTGCCAGCAGCCAAGAGGGTGGGACTGGCAAAAACATTCAGTACTTC
cdr3_aa: CASSQEGGTGKNIQYF

clone_size: -
d_call: TRBD2
v_call: TRBV6-5
j_call: TRBJ2-7
cdr3_nt: TGTGCCAGCAGGACGGCTAGCGGGGGTAGAGACGAGCAGTACTTC
cdr3_aa: CASRTASGGRDEQYF

clone_size: -
d_call: TRBD1
v_call: TRBV5-1
j_call: TRBJ2-3
cdr3_nt: TGCGCCAGCAGTCCTGGGGGGACAGGGGCCGGAGATACGCAGTATTTT
cdr3_aa: CASSPGGTGAGDTQYF

clone_size: -
d_call: -
v_call: TRBV7-2
j_call: TRBJ2-1
cdr3_nt: TGTGCCAGCAGCTCGGACCCTAACTCCTACAATGAGCAGTTCTTC
cdr3_aa: CASSSDPNSYNEQFF

clone_size: -
d_call: TRBD1
v_call: TRBV12-3/TRBV12-4
j_call: TRBJ1-1
cdr3_nt: TGTGCCAGCATCTTGACAGGGGAATCTGAAGCTTTCTTT
cdr3_aa: CASILTGESEAFF

clone_size: -
d_call: TRBD2
v_call: TRBV2
j_call: TRBJ2-2
cdr3_nt: TGTGCCAGCGCCCCGGGGGGGACACGCACCGGGGAGCTGTTTTTT
cdr3_aa: CASAPGGTRTGELFF

clone_size: -
d_call: TRBD2
v_call: TRBV14
j_call: TRBJ2-1
cdr3_nt: TGTGCCAGCAGCCAGGGACTAGCGGGATACAATGAGCAGTTCTTC
cdr3_aa: CASSQGLAGYNEQFF

clone_size: few
d_call: -
v_call: TRBV10-1
j_call: TRBJ1-1
cdr3_nt: TGCGCCAGCACCCGAGGGGAGGTGAACACTGAAGCTTTCTTT
cdr3_aa: CASTRGEVNTEAFF

clone_size: -
d_call: TRBD1
v_call: TRBV5-1
j_call: TRBJ1-4
cdr3_nt: TGCGCCAGCAGCCCGAAGGGGGCAGCTAATGAAAAACTGTTTTTT
cdr3_aa: CASSPKGAANEKLFF

clone_size: few
d_call: -
v_call: TRBV18
j_call: TRBJ1-1
cdr3_nt: TGTGCCAGCTCATTTCAAAACCCTGGTGAAGCTTTCTTT
cdr3_aa: CASSFQNPGEAFF

clone_size: -
d_call: -
v_call: TRBV18
j_call: TRBJ2-3
cdr3_nt: TGTGCCAGCTCACCCTCGTCACTCACAGATACGCAGTATTTT
cdr3_aa: CASSPSSLTDTQYF

clone_size: -
d_call: -
v_call: TRBV13
j_call: TRBJ2-4
cdr3_nt: TGTGCCAGCAGTTCAGACAGAAACATTCAGTACTTC
cdr3_aa: CASSSDRNIQYF

clone_size: -
d_call: TRBD2
v_call: TRBV29-1
j_call: TRBJ2-4
cdr3_nt: TGCAGCGTTGAACCGGCGGGAGCGAAAAACATTCAGTACTTC
cdr3_aa: CSVEPAGAKNIQYF

clone_size: -
d_call: -
v_call: TRBV30
j_call: TRBJ1-4
cdr3_nt: TGTGCCTGTCAAGGAGGCGGTAATGAAAAACTGTTTTTT
cdr3_aa: CACQGGGNEKLFF

clone_size: -
d_call: -
v_call: TRBV4-3
j_call: TRBJ1-2
cdr3_nt: TGCGCCAGCACGAGGGGGGGGAGCTATGGCTACACCTTC
cdr3_aa: CASTRGGSYGYTF

clone_size: -
d_call: TRBD1
v_call: TRBV27
j_call: TRBJ2-7
cdr3_nt: TGTGCCAGCAGCCCCAGGGCGGACAGGCGGCAGTACTTC
cdr3_aa: CASSPRADRRQYF

clone_size: -
d_call: TRBD1
v_call: TRBV3-1/TRBV3-2
j_call: TRBJ2-5
cdr3_nt: TGTGCCAGCAGCCTTAGGACAGGGGGTCAACAAGAGACCCAGTACTTC
cdr3_aa: CASSLRTGGQQETQYF

clone_size: -
d_call: -
v_call: TRBV7-2
j_call: TRBJ2-5
cdr3_nt: TGTGCCAGCAGCTTATCGGGTAGCCGACACTATCAAGAGACCCAGTACTTC
cdr3_aa: CASSLSGSRHYQETQYF

clone_size: -
d_call: -
v_call: TRBV28
j_call: TRBJ1-3
cdr3_nt: TGTGCCAGCAGCCCCCCAGGGTTAACTGGAAACACCATATATTTT
cdr3_aa: CASSPPGLTGNTIYF

clone_size: -
d_call: -
v_call: TRBV6-6
j_call: TRBJ2-7
cdr3_nt: TGTGCCAGCACCACTGACTACCTTGGGACCTACGAGCAGTACTTC
cdr3_aa: CASTTDYLGTYEQYF

clone_size: few
d_call: TRBD1
v_call: TRBV4-2
j_call: TRBJ1-2
cdr3_nt: TGTGCCAGCAGCCACTCGGGACAGGCCAAAGATGGCTACACCTTC
cdr3_aa: CASSHSGQAKDGYTF

clone_size: few
d_call: TRBD1
v_call: TRBV7-9
j_call: TRBJ1-4
cdr3_nt: TGTGCCAGCAGCGTTCAGGGGGCGAAAAGAGAAAAACTGTTTTTT
cdr3_aa: CASSVQGAKREKLFF

clone_size: -
d_call: TRBD1
v_call: TRBV25-1
j_call: TRBJ2-1
cdr3_nt: TGTGCCAGCAGTGTCCGGGACAGGGGCTCCTACAATGAGCAGTTCTTC
cdr3_aa: CASSVRDRGSYNEQFF

clone_size: -
d_call: -
v_call: TRBV11-2
j_call: TRBJ1-1
cdr3_nt: TGTGCCAGCAGCTTGTACCTGAACACTGAAGCTTTCTTT
cdr3_aa: CASSLYLNTEAFF

clone_size: -
d_call: -
v_call: TRBV2
j_call: TRBJ2-5
cdr3_nt: TGTGCCAGCAGGATTGGCCCCGGGACCCAGTACTTC
cdr3_aa: CASRIGPGTQYF

clone_size: -
d_call: TRBD1
v_call: TRBV6-6
j_call: TRBJ2-5
cdr3_nt: TGTGCCAGCAGTTACTTACAGGGGGAAGAGACCCAGTACTTC
cdr3_aa: CASSYLQGEETQYF

clone_size: -
d_call: -
v_call: TRBV3-1/TRBV3-2
j_call: TRBJ2-3
cdr3_nt: TGTGCCAGCAGCCAAGCCCCAGGGCTTAAGGCAGATACGCAGTATTTT
cdr3_aa: CASSQAPGLKADTQYF

clone_size: few
d_call: TRBD1
v_call: TRBV4-2
j_call: TRBJ1-2
cdr3_nt: TGTGCCAGCAGCCAAGATCGTGGAGGGGGCGCATATGGCTACACCTTC
cdr3_aa: CASSQDRGGGAYGYTF

clone_size: -
d_call: -
v_call: TRBV29-1
j_call: TRBJ2-5
cdr3_nt: TGCAGCGTTGAAGTCCGAGGGGAGACCCAGTACTTC
cdr3_aa: CSVEVRGETQYF

clone_size: -
d_call: TRBD1
v_call: TRBV5-1
j_call: TRBJ2-5
cdr3_nt: TGCGCCAGCAGCTTAGCCCAGGGGACAGGGACCCAGTACTTC
cdr3_aa: CASSLAQGTGTQYF

clone_size: -
d_call: -
v_call: TRBV7-9
j_call: TRBJ2-5
cdr3_nt: TGTGCCAGCAGCTCTACGCGTCAGGTGGAGACCCAGTACTTC
cdr3_aa: CASSSTRQVETQYF

clone_size: -
d_call: -
v_call: TRBV7-2
j_call: TRBJ2-2
cdr3_nt: TGTGCCAGCAGCTTAGGACAGTTGAAGGCCACCGGGGAGCTGTTTTTT
cdr3_aa: CASSLGQLKATGELFF

clone_size: -
d_call: -
v_call: TRBV7-8
j_call: TRBJ1-4
cdr3_nt: TGTGCCAGCAGCTTAGTGCGGCAGAGGATATACGGTGAAAAACTGTTTTTT
cdr3_aa: CASSLVRQRIYGEKLFF

clone_size: -
d_call: -
v_call: TRBV9
j_call: TRBJ2-7
cdr3_nt: TGTGCCAGCAGCGTAATGGCGGACTCCTACGAGCAGTACTTC
cdr3_aa: CASSVMADSYEQYF

clone_size: -
d_call: TRBD1
v_call: TRBV19
j_call: TRBJ1-5
cdr3_nt: TGTGCCAGTAATCCCCGGACAGGGTCACTACAGCCCCAGCATTTT
cdr3_aa: CASNPRTGSLQPQHF

clone_size: -
d_call: TRBD1
v_call: TRBV5-1
j_call: TRBJ1-2
cdr3_nt: TGCGCCAGCAGCAGACAGGGGCAGGATGGCTACACCTTC
cdr3_aa: CASSRQGQDGYTF